A selection of T cell receptor beta chains follows, all from one sample in a study of T cell responses to AZD1222 COVID-19 vaccine. TCRdb's table, derived via immunoSEQ multiplex PCR, lists solely in-frame clones and lacks some. The data contain about 140,000 clones, around 92% of them singletons. Sequencing was performed on peripheral blood, taken on day 0 of AZD1222 vaccination. These receptors were taken from an adult in good health. CDR3s leave out the opening cysteine and the closing phenylalanine or tryptophan.

>TRBV19|TRBJ1-1
ASTGQLRTEAF
>TRBV6-2/TRBV6-3|TRBJ2-3
ASSPGQGGPLDTQY
>TRBV5-6|TRBJ2-1
ASSLPSGGAGNEQF
>TRBV6-4|TRBJ2-1
ASSEGRESEQF
>TRBV7-2|TRBJ1-2
ASSLSFSGARNYGYT
>TRBV12-3/TRBV12-4|TRBJ1-1
ASSYEGTEAF
>TRBV7-2|TRBJ2-1
ASSSGLAGGPGNEQF
>TRBV9|TRBJ1-6
ASSVGATNSPLH
>TRBV3-1/TRBV3-2|TRBJ1-1
ASSQVEGNTEAF
>TRBV6-2/TRBV6-3|TRBJ1-1
ASSNLPGQWNTEAF
>TRBV30|TRBJ1-2
AWSPGNYGYT
>TRBV7-9|TRBJ2-1
ASSLWTSMNSEQF
>TRBV6-5|TRBJ1-1
ASSYSDDPGTEAF
>TRBV11-1|TRBJ1-2
ASSRDRANYGYT
>TRBV28|TRBJ2-7
ASTGQGYYEQY
>TRBV3-1/TRBV3-2|TRBJ2-6
ASSSPWGPGANVLT
>TRBV2|TRBJ2-7
ASSDPRAAQYEQY
>TRBV19|TRBJ1-1
ASSMSYTEAF
>TRBV27|TRBJ1-3
ASPETGTGKGASGNTIY
>TRBV2|TRBJ1-6
ASRRDSRSPLH
>TRBV28|TRBJ2-5
ASSLTAKETQY
>TRBV6-5|TRBJ2-2
ASIKSTGELF
>TRBV4-1|TRBJ1-5
ASSQGWTNQPQH
>TRBV28|TRBJ2-2
ASTPDSFQGELF
>TRBV4-2|TRBJ2-3
ASSRATSGGENTQY
>TRBV29-1|TRBJ2-1
SAYQAGEQF
>TRBV19|TRBJ2-1
ASKGIEQF
>TRBV15|TRBJ2-1
ATSGPTSGRASYNEQF
>TRBV5-4|TRBJ2-7
ASSLVGQGDEQY
>TRBV11-2|TRBJ2-1
ASSLGPSGTGNNEQF
>TRBV25-1|TRBJ2-3
APIVDTQY
>TRBV3-1/TRBV3-2|TRBJ1-1
ASSQEGHPGTEAF
>TRBV11-2|TRBJ2-4
ASSLKVTGSGRVNIQY
>TRBV6-1|TRBJ1-4
ASSEGGGVRVQWEKLF
>TRBV6-1|TRBJ1-3
ASSEEKLHSGNTIY